This TCR beta chain was obtained from a study of T-cell reconstitution after alpha-beta-depleted transplantation in children. The TCRbeta library was prepared with unique molecular identifiers. TCRdb reanalysed the PCR reads using MiXCR and keeps one entry per CDR3 protein. Seen here are 700,000 to 850,000 distinct CDR3 sequences, 16% observed once, and the top ten hold around 4.5%. Of note for this clonotype: Its antigen is currently unknown.

Germline values: CDR1 DFQATT, CDR2 SNEGSKA (reference sequence). The CDR3 extends over 11 amino acids. V was pared by 0 bases and J by 12 bases, with 12 bases between. Overall study findings and caveats: Some patients' high day-60 TCRbeta diversity was attributed to recipient cells surviving conditioning. Counts and diversity of T cells one year after transplant came mostly from newly produced T cells.

The rearrangement links TRBV20-1 to TRBJ2-7; D gene unclear. Here the sequenced sample was PBMCs, mostly from graft donor cells, taken 360 days after TCRalphabeta/CD19-depleted stem cell transplant. The receptor comes from a male patient between 5 and 17 years old who had a stem cell transplant for acute lymphoblastic leukemia, so the T cells may come from the graft donor. This CDR3 reads CSARELSKWYF. The CDR3 DNA reads TGCAGTGCTAGAGAACTATCAAAGTGGTACTTC.